This record covers a single TCR beta chain. The germline V gene encodes CDR1 MNHEY and CDR2 SMNVEV (reference sequence). The CDR3 is made up of 15 amino acids. Trimming cost V 3 bases and J 5 bases, with 14 bases left between them. The sample comes from a study of blood T cell repertoires in COVID-19. Repertoires were generated with immunoSEQ multiplex PCR, while TCRdb's copy carries only in-frame clones and drops some. This table holds 150,000 to 250,000 clones, 82% found once. This receptor was taken from a man in his forties who had recovered from COVID-19. V and J are TRBV27 and TRBJ1-5, with a tentative D call TRBD1 (6 bases). What was sequenced was PBMCs or T cells enriched from blood (not recorded which). This chain's CDR3 is CASSFGTLGDQPQHF. CDR3 DNA sequence: TGTGCCAGCAGTTTCGGGACACTCGGGGATCAGCCCCAGCATTTT.